The clone carrying this T cell receptor (beta chain) was seen ten or more times. Each TCR transcript was tagged with a 10-nucleotide random UMI during 5'RACE. The output of every sequencing run exceeded 190 million TCR-beta sequences, derived from 15-18 subjects. TCRdb used MiXCR to reprocess the 5' RACE reads, holding one entry per CDR3 protein. Of tens of thousands of distinct CDR3 sequences detected, roughly an eighth appear once; the ten largest clones hold around 13%. The data derive from a study of neurological immune-mediated disorders. Unsorted libraries were prepared from 2 million PBMCs that had been stored at -80 C. V gave up 0 bases and J gave up 8 bases; unmatched junction bases: 8. Germline V CDR1 and CDR2: SGHNT, YYREEE (reference sequence). The CDR3 contains 15 residues.

Source material: PBMCs. The chain combines TRBV5-4 with TRBJ2-4; the match to TRBD1 covers 7 bases. This clonotype originated in an older woman with HTLV-1-associated myelopathy (HAM/TSP). This CDR3 reads CASSLETGRFDIQYF. CDR3 nucleotide sequence: TGTGCCAGCAGCTTGGAGACAGGGCGGTTTGACATTCAGTACTTC.